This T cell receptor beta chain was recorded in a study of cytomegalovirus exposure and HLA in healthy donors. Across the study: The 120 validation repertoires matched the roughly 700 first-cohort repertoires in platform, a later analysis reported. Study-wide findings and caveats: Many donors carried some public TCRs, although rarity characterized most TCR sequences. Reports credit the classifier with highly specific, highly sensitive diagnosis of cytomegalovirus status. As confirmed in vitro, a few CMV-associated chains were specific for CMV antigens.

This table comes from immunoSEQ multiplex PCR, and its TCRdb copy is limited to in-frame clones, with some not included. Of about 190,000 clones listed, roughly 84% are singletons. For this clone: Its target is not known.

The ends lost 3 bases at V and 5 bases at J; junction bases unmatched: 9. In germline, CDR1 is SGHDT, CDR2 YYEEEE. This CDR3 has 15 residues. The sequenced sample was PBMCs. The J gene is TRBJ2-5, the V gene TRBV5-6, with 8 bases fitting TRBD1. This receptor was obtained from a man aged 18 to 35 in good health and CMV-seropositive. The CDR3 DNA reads TGTGCCAGCAGCTCAACTCCCAGGGGGCTGGAGACCCAGTACTTC. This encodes CASSSTPRGLETQYF.